The T cell receptor beta chain described here comes from a study of technical replicates of blood from a handful of donors. This CDR3 is 11 amino acids long. Germline V gene lookup returns CDR1 PRHDT and CDR2 FYEKMQ (reference sequence). Trimming stripped 5 bases from V and 7 bases from J, with 9 bases between. This table comes from immunoSEQ multiplex PCR, and its TCRdb copy is limited to in-frame clones, with some not included. The table has 75,000 to 85,000 clones, 95% seen once. This sequence originates from a human donor in good health. Sequencing was done on a sample of T cells isolated from PBMCs. The chain combines TRBV13 with TRBJ2-7, with unresolved D. The CDR3 DNA sequence: TGTGCCAGCAGCGCGTCGAGGGAGCAGTACTTC. It translates to CASSASREQYF.